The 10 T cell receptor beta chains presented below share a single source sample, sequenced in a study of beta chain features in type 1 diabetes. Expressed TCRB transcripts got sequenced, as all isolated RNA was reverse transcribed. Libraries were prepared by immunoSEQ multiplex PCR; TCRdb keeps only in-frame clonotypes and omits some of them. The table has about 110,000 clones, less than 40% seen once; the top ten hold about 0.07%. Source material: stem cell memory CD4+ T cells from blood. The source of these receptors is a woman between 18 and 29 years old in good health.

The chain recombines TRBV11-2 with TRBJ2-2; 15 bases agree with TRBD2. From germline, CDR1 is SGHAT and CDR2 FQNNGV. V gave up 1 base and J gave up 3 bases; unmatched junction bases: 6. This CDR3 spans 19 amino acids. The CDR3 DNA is TGTGCCAGCAGCTTAGTCCGGACTAGCGGGAGGGCGGACACCGGGGAGCTGTTTTTT. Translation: CASSLVRTSGRADTGELFF.

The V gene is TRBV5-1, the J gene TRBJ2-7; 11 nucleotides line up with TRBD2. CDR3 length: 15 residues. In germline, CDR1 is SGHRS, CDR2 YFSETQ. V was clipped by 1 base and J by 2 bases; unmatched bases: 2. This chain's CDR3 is CASSLRLAGTYEQYF. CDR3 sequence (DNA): TGCGCCAGCAGCTTGAGACTAGCGGGAACCTACGAGCAGTACTTC. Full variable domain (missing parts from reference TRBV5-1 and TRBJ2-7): KAGVTQTPRYLIKTRGQQVTLSCSPISGHRSVSWYQQTPGQGLQFLFEYFSETQRNKGNFPGRFSGRQFSNSRSEMNVSTLELGDSALYLCASSLRLAGTYEQYFGPGTRLTVT.

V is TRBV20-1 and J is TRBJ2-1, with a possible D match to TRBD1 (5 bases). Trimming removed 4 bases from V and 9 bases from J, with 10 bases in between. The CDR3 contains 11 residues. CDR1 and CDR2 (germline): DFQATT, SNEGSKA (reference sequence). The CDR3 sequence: CSAKGQTEQFF. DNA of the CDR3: TGCAGTGCTAAAGGACAAACTGAGCAGTTCTTC.

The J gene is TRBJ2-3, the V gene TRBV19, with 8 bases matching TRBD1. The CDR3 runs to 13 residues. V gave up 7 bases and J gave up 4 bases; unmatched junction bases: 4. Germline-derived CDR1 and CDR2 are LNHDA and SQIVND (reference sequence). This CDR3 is CASMAGGPDTQYF. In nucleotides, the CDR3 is TGTGCCAGTATGGCAGGGGGCCCAGATACGCAGTATTTT.

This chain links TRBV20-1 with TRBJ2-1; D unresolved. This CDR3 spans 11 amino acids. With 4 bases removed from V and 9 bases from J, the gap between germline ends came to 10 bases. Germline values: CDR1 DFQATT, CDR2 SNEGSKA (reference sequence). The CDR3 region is CSANQVTEQFF. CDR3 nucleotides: TGCAGTGCTAACCAGGTTACTGAGCAGTTCTTC.

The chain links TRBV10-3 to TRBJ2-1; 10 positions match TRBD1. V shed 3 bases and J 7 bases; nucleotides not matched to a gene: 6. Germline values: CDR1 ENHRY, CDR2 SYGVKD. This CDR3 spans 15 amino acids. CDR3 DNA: TGTGCCATCAGTGATGGGGACAGGGGCGGGAATGAGCAGTTCTTC. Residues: CAISDGDRGGNEQFF.

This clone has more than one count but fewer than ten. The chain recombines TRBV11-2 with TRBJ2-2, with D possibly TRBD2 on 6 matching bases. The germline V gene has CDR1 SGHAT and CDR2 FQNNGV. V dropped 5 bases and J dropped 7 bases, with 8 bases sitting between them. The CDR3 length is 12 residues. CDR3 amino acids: CASSRAGGELFF. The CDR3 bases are TGTGCCAGCAGCCGAGCGGGCGGGGAGCTGTTTTTT. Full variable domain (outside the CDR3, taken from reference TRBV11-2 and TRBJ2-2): EAGVAQSPRYKIIEKRQSVAFWCNPISGHATLYWYQQILGQGPKLLIQFQNNGVVDDSQLPKDRFSAERLKGVDSTLKIQPAKLEDSAVYLCASSRAGGELFFGEGSRLTVL.

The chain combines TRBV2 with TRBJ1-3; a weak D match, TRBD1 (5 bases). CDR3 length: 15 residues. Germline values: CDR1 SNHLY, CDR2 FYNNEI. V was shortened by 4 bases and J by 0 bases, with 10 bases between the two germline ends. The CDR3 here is CASSGGHRSGNTIYF. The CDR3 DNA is TGTGCCAGCAGTGGTGGACACCGCTCTGGAAACACCATATATTTT.

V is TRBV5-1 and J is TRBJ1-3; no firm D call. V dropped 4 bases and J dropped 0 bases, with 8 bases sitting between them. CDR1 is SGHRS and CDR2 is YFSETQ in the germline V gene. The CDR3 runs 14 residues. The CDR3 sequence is CASSEQISGNTIYF. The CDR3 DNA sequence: TGCGCCAGCAGCGAACAGATCTCTGGAAACACCATATATTTT.

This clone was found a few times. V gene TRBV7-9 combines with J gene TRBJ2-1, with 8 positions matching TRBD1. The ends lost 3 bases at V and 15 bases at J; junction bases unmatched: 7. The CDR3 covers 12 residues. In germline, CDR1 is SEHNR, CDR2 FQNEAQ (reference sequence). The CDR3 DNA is TGTGCCAGCAGCTTGAACAGGGGGATGAGGTTCTTC. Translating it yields CASSLNRGMRFF.